Listed below are T cell receptor beta chains from one sample, sequenced in a study of metastatic and nonmetastatic thyroid tumors. TCRdb reanalyzed the PCR reads with MiXCR. The sample includes under 45,000 clones, 35% to 45% of them seen just once. The material sequenced was tumor tissue. The receptors derive from a female donor with papillary thyroid cancer or a benign thyroid nodule (not recorded which). Some clones in this sample may be carry-over from other donors' samples. Each CDR3 is given with its conserved first and last residue. A D gene is named only where the DNA matches it firmly. Size values are once, few and many counts, or a class for expanded clones, and some rows have none.

- few TRBJ2-3 TRBV28 CASSSGTDTQYF TGTGCCAGCAGTTCCGGCACAGATACGCAGTATTTT
- - TRBJ1-2 TRBV19 CASSIEDEFYGYTF TGTGCCAGTAGTATAGAGGACGAATTCTATGGCTACACCTTC
TRBD2 - TRBJ2-3 TRBV6-2/TRBV6-3 CASREGLAGDTDTQYF TGTGCCAGCAGGGAAGGACTAGCGGGGGACACAGATACGCAGTATTTT
TRBD1 - TRBJ2-7 TRBV5-1 CASSPPDRGYEQYF TGCGCCAGCAGCCCCCCTGACAGGGGTTACGAGCAGTACTTC
TRBD2 - TRBJ2-1 TRBV6-1 CATSGLFHDNEQFF TGTGCCACATCGGGACTATTCCACGACAATGAGCAGTTCTTC
- - TRBJ2-5 TRBV20-1 CSARKRQETQYF TGCAGTGCTAGAAAGCGGCAAGAGACCCAGTACTTC
TRBD1 few TRBJ1-4 TRBV6-1 CASSTDRERLFF TGTGCCAGCAGTACCGACAGGGAGAGACTGTTTTTT
TRBD1 - TRBJ1-2 TRBV30 CAWSDWTGASGGYTF TGTGCCTGGAGTGATTGGACAGGTGCATCGGGAGGCTACACCTTC
- - TRBJ2-1 TRBV6-4 CASSPVGGDNEQFF TGTGCCAGCAGTCCCGTTGGAGGCGACAATGAGCAGTTCTTC
- - TRBJ2-3 TRBV9 CASSVLARDTDTQYF TGTGCCAGCAGCGTACTAGCGAGGGACACAGATACGCAGTATTTT
- - TRBJ2-1 TRBV11-2 CASSLVPGLNSYNEQFF TGTGCCAGCAGCTTAGTACCAGGACTTAACTCCTACAATGAGCAGTTCTTC
- few TRBJ1-2 TRBV6-1 CASRTGFNYGYTF TGTGCCAGCAGAACAGGGTTCAACTATGGCTACACCTTC
- - TRBJ2-3 TRBV20-1 CSAMGRGSTDTQYF TGCAGTGCTATGGGCCGGGGTAGCACAGATACGCAGTATTTT
- once TRBJ1-2 TRBV20-1 CSIGLGNGYTF TGCAGTATTGGGTTAGGAAATGGCTACACCTTC
TRBD1 - TRBJ1-1 TRBV12-3/TRBV12-4 CASSLETGYTEAFF TGTGCCAGCAGTTTGGAGACAGGGTACACTGAAGCTTTCTTT
TRBD1 few TRBJ1-1 TRBV15 CDTNPWIPGQINTEAFF TGTGACACCAACCCTTGGATCCCGGGACAGATCAACACTGAAGCTTTCTTT
- - TRBJ2-2 TRBV6-1 CASKRVTNTGELFF TGTGCCAGCAAGAGGGTTACGAACACCGGGGAGCTGTTTTTT
- many TRBJ2-7 TRBV7-2 CASSPGPYYEQYF TGTGCCAGCAGCCCCGGACCTTACTACGAGCAGTACTTC
TRBD1 medium-sized TRBJ1-2 TRBV20-1 CSARVPGGRAGYGYTF TGCAGTGCTAGAGTTCCAGGGGGGAGGGCGGGCTATGGCTACACCTTC
- - TRBJ1-6 TRBV7-2 CASSLGQDLGPLHF TGTGCCAGCAGCTTAGGACAGGATTTGGGGCCCCTCCACTTT
TRBD2 few TRBJ2-7 TRBV29-1 CSVSGTSRYEQYF TGCAGCGTCTCCGGGACTAGCCGCTACGAGCAGTACTTC
- - TRBJ1-1 TRBV20-1 CSARDLALNTEAFF TGCAGTGCTAGAGATTTAGCTCTGAACACTGAAGCTTTCTTT
- - TRBJ1-2 TRBV6-2/TRBV6-3 CASKKIGIHGYTF TGTGCCAGCAAAAAAATAGGGATTCATGGCTACACCTTC
- - TRBJ1-5 TRBV20-1 CSAVQVVSNQPQHF TGCAGTGCAGTTCAGGTGGTGAGCAATCAGCCCCAGCATTTT
TRBD1 - TRBJ1-1 TRBV5-1 CASSTGQPNTEAFF TGCGCCAGCAGCACGGGACAGCCGAACACTGAAGCTTTCTTT
- - TRBJ2-1 TRBV11-2 CASSLVLGTHNEQFF TGTGCCAGCAGCCTAGTTTTGGGCACACACAATGAGCAGTTCTTC
- - TRBJ1-2 TRBV7-2 CASSLVPAGEDYGYTF TGTGCCAGCAGCTTAGTGCCCGCAGGGGAGGACTATGGCTACACCTTC
- - TRBJ1-6 TRBV30 CAWSENNTPLHF TGTGCCTGGAGTGAGAACAACACACCCCTCCACTTT
TRBD2 - TRBJ2-5 TRBV20-1 CSATALGGYATWETQYF TGCAGTGCTACAGCGCTGGGGGGGTATGCGACCTGGGAGACCCAGTACTTC
- - TRBJ2-7 TRBV20-1 CSARDLKSYEQYF TGCAGTGCTAGAGATCTGAAAAGCTACGAGCAGTACTTC
- - TRBJ1-6 TRBV6-1 CASSQTVNSPLHF TGTGCCAGCAGTCAGACAGTTAATTCACCCCTCCACTTT
TRBD1 - TRBJ2-7 TRBV28 CASSLPGQGAYEQYF TGTGCCAGCAGTCTACCGGGACAGGGCGCCTACGAGCAGTACTTC
- - TRBJ1-5 TRBV2 CASSPWGMSNQPQHF TGTGCCAGCAGCCCGTGGGGTATGAGCAATCAGCCCCAGCATTTT
TRBD1 - TRBJ1-2 TRBV30 CAWSPTGGNGYTF TGTGCCTGGAGTCCGACAGGGGGAAATGGCTACACCTTC
TRBD1 many TRBJ2-6 TRBV27 CASSLYPPTGKHSSGANVLTF TGTGCCAGCAGTTTATACCCCCCGACAGGGAAGCACTCCTCTGGGGCCAACGTCCTGACTTTC
- few TRBJ1-2 TRBV28 CASSLAGGYGYTF TGTGCCAGCAGTTTGGCGGGAGGTTATGGCTACACCTTC
TRBD1 few TRBJ2-1 TRBV24-1 CATSANPDRDNEQFF TGTGCTACCAGTGCTAACCCAGACAGGGACAATGAGCAGTTCTTC
TRBD1 - TRBJ1-5 TRBV20-1 CSADTGDREAGNQPQHF TGCAGTGCTGACACGGGGGACAGGGAAGCAGGCAATCAGCCCCAGCATTTT
TRBD2 - TRBJ2-1 TRBV20-1 CSAKDGRSTYNEQFF TGCAGTGCTAAAGACGGGAGGAGCACCTACAATGAGCAGTTCTTC
TRBD1 - TRBJ2-3 TRBV20-1 CSASRDSQTDTQYF TGCAGTGCTAGCCGGGACAGTCAGACAGATACGCAGTATTTT